The text below deals with one TCR beta chain. The antigen remains unidentified. This sample is part of a study of blood T cells in healthy people across ages. Study information: For every two T cells, template switching captured about one barcoded beta molecule.

Study outcomes and limitations: Older individuals had lower TCR beta diversity per million T cells (the decline was roughly linear). More naive CD4+ cells and higher diversity marked long-lived donors relative to aged donors.

Researchers collected about 10 milliliters of peripheral blood from every single donor. Next came a second PCR, run for roughly 7 to 12 cycles, which used a sample-barcoded 5' primer along with a J-beta primer mix. One entry per CDR3 protein results from TCRdb running MiXCR on the 5' RACE reads. The table includes hundreds of thousands of distinct CDR3 sequences, approximately 53% detected once. Germline V lookup: CDR1 SNHLY, CDR2 FYNNEI. The V gene lost 9 bases and the J gene lost 3 bases, with 17 bases spanning the gap. The CDR3 runs 14 residues. The chain links TRBV2 to TRBJ1-2; D not certain. Sample: blood. This receptor was taken from a man aged 40-49 years in good health. As DNA, the CDR3 is TGTGCCAGTAATAGGATGAGGTCTCACTATGGCTACACCTTC. It codes for CASNRMRSHYGYTF. The full variable domain, in which reference TRBV2 and TRBJ1-2 provide the parts outside the CDR3, is EPEVTQTPSHQVTQMGQEVILRCVPISNHLYFYWYRQILGQKVEFLVSFYNNEISEKSEIFDDQFSVERPDGSNFTLKIRSTKLEDSAMYFCASNRMRSHYGYTFGSGTRLTVV.